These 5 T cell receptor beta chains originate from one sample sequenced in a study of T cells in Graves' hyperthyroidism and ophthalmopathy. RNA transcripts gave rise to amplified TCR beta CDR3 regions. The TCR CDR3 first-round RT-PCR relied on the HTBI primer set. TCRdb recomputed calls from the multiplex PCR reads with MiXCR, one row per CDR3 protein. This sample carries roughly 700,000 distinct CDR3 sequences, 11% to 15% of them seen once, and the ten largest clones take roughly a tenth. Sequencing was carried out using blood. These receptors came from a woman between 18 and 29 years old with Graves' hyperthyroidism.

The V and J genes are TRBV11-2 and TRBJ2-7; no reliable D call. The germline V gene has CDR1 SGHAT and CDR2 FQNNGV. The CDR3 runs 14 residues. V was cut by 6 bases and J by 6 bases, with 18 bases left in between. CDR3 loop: CASRSIFLGFEQYF. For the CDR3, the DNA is TGTGCCAGCAGATCGATATTTCTGGGGTTCGAGCAGTACTTC.

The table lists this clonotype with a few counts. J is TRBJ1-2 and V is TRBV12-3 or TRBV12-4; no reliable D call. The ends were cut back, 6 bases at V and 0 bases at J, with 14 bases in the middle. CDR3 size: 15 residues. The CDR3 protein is CASSIRPRPNYGYTF. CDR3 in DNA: TGTGCCAGCAGCATTAGACCCAGGCCTAACTATGGCTACACCTTC.

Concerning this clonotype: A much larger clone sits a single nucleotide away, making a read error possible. The CDR3 DNA sequence: TGCAGCGCTCTGAAGGGAAAACTGTTTTTT. It specifies CSALKGKLFF. V and J are TRBV29-1 and TRBJ1-4; no clear D. Germline assignment: CDR1 SQVTM and CDR2 ANQGSEA. The CDR3 runs 10 residues. V shed 7 bases and J shed 10 bases, with 10 bases lying between them.

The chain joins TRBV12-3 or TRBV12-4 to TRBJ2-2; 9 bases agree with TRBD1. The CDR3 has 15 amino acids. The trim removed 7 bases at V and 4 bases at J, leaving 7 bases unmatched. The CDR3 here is CASTNRGQGTGELFF. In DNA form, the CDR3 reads TGTGCCAGCACGAACAGGGGGCAGGGCACCGGGGAGCTGTTTTTT.

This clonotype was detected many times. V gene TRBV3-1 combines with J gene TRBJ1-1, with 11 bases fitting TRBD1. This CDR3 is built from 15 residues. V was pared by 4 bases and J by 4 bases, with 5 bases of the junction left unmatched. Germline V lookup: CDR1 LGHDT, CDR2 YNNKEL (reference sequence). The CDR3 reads CASSLRGTGGTEAFF. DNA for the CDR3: TGTGCCAGCAGCCTGAGAGGGACAGGGGGCACTGAAGCTTTCTTT.